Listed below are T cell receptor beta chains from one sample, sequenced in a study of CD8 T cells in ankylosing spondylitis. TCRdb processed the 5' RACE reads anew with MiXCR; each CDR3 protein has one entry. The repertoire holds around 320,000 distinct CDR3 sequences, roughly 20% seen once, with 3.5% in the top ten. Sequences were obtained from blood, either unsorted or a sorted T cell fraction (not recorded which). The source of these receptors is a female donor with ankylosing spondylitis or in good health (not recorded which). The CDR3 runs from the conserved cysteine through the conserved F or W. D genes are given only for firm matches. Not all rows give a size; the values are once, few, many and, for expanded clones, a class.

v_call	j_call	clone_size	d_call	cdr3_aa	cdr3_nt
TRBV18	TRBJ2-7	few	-	CASSLPPGGRYEQYF	TGTGCCAGCTCACTCCCGCCAGGGGGGAGGTACGAGCAGTACTTC
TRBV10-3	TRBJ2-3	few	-	CAITEGSRTDTQYF	TGTGCCATCACCGAAGGGTCACGCACAGATACGCAGTATTTT
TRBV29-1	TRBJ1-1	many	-	CSVESLVNTEAFF	TGCAGCGTTGAGTCCCTCGTGAACACTGAAGCTTTCTTT
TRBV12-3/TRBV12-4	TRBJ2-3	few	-	CASSSRDSTWDTQYF	TGTGCCAGCAGCTCCCGGGACTCTACCTGGGATACGCAGTATTTT
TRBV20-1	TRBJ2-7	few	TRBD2	CSASGRAGYEQYF	TGCAGTGCAAGCGGGAGGGCGGGCTACGAGCAGTACTTC
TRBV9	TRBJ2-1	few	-	CASSVEARLAYNEQFF	TGTGCCAGCAGCGTAGAGGCTAGACTGGCCTACAATGAGCAGTTCTTC
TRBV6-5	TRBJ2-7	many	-	CASSYSTTSDKQYF	TGTGCCAGCAGTTACTCGACAACATCGGACAAGCAGTACTTC
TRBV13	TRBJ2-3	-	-	CASSLKFSDTQYF	TGTGCCAGCAGCTTAAAGTTTTCTGATACGCAGTATTTT
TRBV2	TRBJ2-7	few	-	CASSDRGYEQYF	TGTGCCAGCAGTGACAGGGGTTACGAGCAGTACTTC
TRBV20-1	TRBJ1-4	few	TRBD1	CSARDRVKEKLFF	TGCAGTGCCAGGGACAGGGTAAAGGAAAAACTGTTTTTT